Sequencing of this T cell receptor (beta chain) was carried out in a study of post-analysis software for immune sequencing data. Study context: Clinical courses comprised relapsing-remitting, secondary progressive and progressive-relapsing multiple sclerosis. Study-level points and caveats: TRBV segments more frequent in patients than in controls numbered five and included TRBV5-6, TRBV5-1 and TRBV20-1.

Germline loops: CDR1 SQVTM, CDR2 ANQGSEA. Trimming removed 6 bases at V and 5 bases at J, with 14 bases between. The CDR3 contains 13 residues. This clonotype was counted a few times. Its specificity is unknown. The TCR beta cDNA libraries contained unique molecular identifiers. TCRdb itself ran the PCR reads through MiXCR, one entry per CDR3 protein. In the table there are about 430,000 distinct CDR3 sequences, less than 40% of which are singletons. The clonotype comes from a girl aged 2 to 9 with multiple sclerosis. The J gene is TRBJ2-1, the V gene TRBV29-1, with D perhaps matching TRBD1 (6 bases). The sequencing input was blood. The CDR3 bases are TGCAGCGTCAAGGGGGTCCCCCACAATGAGCAGTTCTTC. Amino acid sequence: CSVKGVPHNEQFF.